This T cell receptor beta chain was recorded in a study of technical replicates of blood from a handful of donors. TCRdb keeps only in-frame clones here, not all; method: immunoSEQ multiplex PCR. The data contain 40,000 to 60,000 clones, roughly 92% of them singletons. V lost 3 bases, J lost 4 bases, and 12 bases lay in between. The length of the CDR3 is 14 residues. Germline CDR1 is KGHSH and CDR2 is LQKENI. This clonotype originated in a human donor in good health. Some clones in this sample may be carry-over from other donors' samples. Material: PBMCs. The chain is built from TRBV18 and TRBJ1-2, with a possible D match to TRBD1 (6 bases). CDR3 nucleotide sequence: TGTGCCAGCTCACCGGCAGGGGAAGCCTATGGCTACACCTTC. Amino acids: CASSPAGEAYGYTF.